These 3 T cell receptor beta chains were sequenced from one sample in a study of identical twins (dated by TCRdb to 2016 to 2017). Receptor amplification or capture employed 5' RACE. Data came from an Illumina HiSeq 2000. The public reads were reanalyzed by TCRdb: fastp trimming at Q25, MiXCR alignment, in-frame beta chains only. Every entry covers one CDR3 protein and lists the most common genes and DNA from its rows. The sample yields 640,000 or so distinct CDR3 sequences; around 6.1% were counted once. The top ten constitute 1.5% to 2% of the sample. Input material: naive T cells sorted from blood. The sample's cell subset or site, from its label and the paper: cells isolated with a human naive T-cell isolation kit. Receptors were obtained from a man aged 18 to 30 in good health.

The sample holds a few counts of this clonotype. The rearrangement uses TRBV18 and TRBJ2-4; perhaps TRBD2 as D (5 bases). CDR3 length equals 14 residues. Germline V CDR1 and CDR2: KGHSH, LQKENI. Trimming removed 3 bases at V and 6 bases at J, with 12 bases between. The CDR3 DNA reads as TGTGCCAGCTCACCGGTTGCCCGGGGAAACATTCAGTACTTC. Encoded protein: CASSPVARGNIQYF.

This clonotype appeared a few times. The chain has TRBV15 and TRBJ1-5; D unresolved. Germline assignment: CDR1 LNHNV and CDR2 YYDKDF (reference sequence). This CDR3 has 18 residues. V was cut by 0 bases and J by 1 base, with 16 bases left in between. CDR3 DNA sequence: TGTGCCACCAGCAGAGATTATGATAATAGATGGAGCAATCAGCCCCAGCATTTT. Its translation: CATSRDYDNRWSNQPQHF.

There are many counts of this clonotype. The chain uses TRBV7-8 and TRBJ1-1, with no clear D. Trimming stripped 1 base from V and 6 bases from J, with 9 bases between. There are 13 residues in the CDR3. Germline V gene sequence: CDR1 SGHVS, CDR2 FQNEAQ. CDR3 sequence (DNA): TGTGCCAGCAGCTTAGTTTATGGGGCTGAAGCTTTCTTT. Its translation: CASSLVYGAEAFF.